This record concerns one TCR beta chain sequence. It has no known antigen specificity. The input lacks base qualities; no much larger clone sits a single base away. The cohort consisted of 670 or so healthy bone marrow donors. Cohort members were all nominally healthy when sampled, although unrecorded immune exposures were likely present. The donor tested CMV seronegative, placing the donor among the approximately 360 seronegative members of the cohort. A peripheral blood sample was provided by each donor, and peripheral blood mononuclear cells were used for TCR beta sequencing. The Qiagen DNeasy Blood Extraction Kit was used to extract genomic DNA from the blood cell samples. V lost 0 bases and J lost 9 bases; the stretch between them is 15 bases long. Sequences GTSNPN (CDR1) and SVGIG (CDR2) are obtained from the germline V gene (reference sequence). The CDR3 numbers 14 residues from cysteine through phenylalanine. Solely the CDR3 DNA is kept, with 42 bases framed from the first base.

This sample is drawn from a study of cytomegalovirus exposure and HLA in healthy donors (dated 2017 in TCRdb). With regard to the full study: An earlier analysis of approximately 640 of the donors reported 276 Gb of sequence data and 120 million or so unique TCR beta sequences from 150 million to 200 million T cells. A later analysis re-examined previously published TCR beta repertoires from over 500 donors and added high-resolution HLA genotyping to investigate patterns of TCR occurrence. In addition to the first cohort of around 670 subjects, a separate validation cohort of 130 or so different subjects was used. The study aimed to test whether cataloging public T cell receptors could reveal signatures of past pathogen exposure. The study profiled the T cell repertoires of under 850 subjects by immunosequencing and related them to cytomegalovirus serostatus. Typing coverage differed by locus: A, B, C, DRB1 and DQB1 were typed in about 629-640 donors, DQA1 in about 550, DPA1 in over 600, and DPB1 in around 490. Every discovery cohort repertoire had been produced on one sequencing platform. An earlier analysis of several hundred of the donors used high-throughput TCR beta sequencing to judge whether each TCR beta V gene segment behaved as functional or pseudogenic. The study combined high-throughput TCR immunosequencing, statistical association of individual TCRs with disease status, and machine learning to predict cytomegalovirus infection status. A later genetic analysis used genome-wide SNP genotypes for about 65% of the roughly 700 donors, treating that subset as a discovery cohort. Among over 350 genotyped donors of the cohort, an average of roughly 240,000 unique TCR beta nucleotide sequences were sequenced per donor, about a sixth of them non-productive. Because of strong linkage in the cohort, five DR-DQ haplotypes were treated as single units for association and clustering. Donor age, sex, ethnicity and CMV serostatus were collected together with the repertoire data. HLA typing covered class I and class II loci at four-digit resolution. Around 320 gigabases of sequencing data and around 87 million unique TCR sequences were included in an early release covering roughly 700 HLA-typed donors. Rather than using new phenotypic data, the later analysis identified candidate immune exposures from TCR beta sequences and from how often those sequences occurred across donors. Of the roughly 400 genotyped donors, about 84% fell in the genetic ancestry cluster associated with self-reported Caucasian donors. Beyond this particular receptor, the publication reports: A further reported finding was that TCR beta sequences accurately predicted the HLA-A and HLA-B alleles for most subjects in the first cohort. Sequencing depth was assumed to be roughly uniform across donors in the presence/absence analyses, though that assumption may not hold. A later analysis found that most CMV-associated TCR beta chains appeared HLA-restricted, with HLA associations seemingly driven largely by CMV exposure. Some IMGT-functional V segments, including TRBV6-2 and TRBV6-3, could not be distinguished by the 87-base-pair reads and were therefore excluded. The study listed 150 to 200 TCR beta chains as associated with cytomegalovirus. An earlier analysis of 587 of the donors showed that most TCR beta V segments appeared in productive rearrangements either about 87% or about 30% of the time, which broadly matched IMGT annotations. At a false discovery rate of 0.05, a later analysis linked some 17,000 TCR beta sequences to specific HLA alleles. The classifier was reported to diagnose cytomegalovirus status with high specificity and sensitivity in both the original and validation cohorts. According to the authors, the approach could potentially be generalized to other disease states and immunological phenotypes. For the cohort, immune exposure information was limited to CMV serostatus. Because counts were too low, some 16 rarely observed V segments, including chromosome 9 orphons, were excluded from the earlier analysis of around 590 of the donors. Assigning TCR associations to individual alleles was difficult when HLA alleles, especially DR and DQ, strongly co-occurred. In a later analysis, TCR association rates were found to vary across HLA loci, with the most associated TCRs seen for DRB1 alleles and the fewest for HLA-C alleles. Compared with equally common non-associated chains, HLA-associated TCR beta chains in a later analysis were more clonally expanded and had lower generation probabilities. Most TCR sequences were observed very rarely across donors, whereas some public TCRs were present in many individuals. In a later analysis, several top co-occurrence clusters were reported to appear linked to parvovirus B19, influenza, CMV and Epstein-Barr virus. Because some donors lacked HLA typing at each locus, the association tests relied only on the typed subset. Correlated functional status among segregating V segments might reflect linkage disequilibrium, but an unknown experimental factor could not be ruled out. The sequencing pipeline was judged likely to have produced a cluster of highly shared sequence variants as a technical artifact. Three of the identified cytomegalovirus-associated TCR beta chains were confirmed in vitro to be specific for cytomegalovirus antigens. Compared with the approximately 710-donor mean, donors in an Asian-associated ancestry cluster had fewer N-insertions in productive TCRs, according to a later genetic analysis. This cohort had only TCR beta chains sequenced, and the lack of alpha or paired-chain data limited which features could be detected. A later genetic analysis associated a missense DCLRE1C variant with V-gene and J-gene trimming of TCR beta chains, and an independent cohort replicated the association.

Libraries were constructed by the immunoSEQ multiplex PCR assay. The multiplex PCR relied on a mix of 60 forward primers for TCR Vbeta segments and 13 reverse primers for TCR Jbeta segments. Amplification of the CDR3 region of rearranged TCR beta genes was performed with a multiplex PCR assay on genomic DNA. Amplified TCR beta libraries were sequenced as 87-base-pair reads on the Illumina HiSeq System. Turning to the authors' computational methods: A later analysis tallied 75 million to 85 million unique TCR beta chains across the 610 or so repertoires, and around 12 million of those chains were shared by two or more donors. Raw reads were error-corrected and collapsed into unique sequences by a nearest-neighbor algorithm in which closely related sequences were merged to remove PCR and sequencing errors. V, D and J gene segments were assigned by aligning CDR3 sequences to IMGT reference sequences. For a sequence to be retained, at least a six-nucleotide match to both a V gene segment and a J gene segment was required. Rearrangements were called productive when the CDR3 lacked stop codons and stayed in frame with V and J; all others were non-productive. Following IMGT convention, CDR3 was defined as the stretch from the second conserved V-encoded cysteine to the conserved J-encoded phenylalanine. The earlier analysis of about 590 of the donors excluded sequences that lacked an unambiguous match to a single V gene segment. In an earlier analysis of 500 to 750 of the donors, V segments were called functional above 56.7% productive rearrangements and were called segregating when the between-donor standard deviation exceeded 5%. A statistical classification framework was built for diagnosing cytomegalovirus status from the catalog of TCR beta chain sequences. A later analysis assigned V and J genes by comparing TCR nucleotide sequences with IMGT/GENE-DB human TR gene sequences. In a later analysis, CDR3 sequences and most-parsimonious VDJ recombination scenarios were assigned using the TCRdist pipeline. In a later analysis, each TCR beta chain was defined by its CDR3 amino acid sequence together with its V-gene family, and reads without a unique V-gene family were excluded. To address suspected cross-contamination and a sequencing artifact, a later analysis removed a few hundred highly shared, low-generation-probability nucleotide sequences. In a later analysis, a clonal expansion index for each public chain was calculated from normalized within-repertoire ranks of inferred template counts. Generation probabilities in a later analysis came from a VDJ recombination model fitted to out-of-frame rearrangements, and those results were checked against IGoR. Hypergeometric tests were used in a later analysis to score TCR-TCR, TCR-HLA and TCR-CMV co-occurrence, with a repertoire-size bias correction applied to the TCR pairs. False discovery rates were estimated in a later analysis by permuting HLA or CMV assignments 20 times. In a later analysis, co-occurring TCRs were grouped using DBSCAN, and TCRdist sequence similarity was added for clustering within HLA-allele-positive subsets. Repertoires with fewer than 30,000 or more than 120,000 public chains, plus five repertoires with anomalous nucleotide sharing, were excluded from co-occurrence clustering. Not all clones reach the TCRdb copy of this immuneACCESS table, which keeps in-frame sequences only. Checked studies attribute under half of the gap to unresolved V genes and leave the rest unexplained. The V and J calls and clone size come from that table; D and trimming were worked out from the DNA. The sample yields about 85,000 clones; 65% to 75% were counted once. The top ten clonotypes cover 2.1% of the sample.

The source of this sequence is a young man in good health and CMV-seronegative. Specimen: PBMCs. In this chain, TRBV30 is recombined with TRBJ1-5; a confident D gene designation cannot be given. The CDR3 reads CAWSVRNEGGPQHF. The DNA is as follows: TGTGCCTGGAGTGTACGGAACGAGGGCGGGCCCCAGCATTTT.